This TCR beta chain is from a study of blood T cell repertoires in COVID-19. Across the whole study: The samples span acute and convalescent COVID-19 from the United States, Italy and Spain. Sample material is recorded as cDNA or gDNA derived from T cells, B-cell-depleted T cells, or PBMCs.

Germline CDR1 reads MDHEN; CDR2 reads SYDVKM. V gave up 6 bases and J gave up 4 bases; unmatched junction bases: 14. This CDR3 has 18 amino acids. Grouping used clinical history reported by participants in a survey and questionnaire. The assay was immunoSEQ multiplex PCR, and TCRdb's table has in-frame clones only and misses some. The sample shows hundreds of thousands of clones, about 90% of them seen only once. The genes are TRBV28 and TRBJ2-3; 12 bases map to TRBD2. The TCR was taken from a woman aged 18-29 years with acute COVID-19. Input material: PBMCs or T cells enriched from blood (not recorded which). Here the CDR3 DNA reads TGTGCCAGCAGATATCCTAGCGGGAGGGCCACCTTCTCAGATACGCAGTATTTT. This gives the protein CASRYPSGRATFSDTQYF.